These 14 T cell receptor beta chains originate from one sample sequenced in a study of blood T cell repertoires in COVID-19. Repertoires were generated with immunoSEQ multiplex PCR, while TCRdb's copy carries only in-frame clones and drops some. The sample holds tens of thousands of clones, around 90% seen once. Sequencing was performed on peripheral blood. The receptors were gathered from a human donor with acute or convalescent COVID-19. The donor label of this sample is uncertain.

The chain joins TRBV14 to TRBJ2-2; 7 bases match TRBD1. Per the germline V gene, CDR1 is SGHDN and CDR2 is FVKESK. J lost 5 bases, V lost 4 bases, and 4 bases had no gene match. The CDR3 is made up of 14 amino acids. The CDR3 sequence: CASSRQTGTGELFF. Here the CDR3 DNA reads TGTGCCAGCAGCCGTCAGACAGGGACCGGGGAGCTGTTTTTT.

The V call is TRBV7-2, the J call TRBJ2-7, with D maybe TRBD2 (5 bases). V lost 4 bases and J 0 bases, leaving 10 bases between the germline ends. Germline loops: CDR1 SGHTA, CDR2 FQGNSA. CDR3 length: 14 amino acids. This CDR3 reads CASSSLGGSYEQYF. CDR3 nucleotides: TGTGCCAGCAGCTCCCTCGGAGGCTCCTACGAGCAGTACTTC.

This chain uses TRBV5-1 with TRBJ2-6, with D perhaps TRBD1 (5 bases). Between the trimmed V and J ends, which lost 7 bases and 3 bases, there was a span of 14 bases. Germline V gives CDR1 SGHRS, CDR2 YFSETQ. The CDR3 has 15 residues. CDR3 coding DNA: TGCGCCAGCGGGGCCCGGACCAATGGGGCCAACGTCCTGACTTTC. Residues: CASGARTNGANVLTF.

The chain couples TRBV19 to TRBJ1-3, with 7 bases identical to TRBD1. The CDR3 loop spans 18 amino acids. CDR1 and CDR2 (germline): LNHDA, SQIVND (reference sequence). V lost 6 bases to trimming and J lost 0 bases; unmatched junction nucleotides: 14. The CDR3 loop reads CASSRFGGQRASGNTIYF. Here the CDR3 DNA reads TGTGCCAGTAGCCGTTTTGGGGGACAGCGTGCCTCTGGAAACACCATATATTTT.

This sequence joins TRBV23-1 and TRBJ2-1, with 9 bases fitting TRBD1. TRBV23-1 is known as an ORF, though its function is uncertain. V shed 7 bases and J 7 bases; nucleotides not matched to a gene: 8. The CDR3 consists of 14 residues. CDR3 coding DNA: TGCGCCAGCAATAGGACAGGGGACGATAATGAGCAGTTCTTC. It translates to CASNRTGDDNEQFF.

The CDR3 loop reads CASSYGQGVVEQYV. The CDR3 nucleotides are TGTGCCAGCAGCTATGGACAGGGTGTGGTCGAGCAGTACGTC. The chain joins TRBV6-6 to TRBJ2-7; 8 bases line up with TRBD1. V shed 6 bases, J shed 6 bases, and the junction held 10 bases outside the gene matches. The CDR3 runs to 14 residues. Germline loops: CDR1 MNHNY, CDR2 SVGAGI (reference sequence).

The CDR3 DNA reads TGTGCCAGCAGCTACCGGGACATTAATTCACCCCTCCACTTT. It is translated as CASSYRDINSPLHF. The chain joins TRBV9 to TRBJ1-6; D possibly corresponds to TRBD1 (6 bases). Trimming took 4 bases from V and 6 from J, leaving 11 bases between them. Germline CDR1 and CDR2: SGDLS and YYNGEE. This CDR3 comprises 14 residues. Full variable domain (missing parts from reference TRBV9 and TRBJ1-6): DSGVTQTPKHLITATGQRVTLRCSPRSGDLSVYWYQQSLDQGLQFLIQYYNGEERAKGNILERFSAQQFPDLHSELNLSSLELGDSALYFCASSYRDINSPLHFGNGTRLTVT.

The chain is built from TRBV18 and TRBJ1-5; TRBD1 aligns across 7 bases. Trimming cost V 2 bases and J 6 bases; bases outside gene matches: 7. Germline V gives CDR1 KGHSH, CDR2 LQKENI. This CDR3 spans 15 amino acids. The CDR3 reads CASSPDTGATQPQHF. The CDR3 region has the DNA TGTGCCAGCTCACCAGACACAGGGGCCACTCAGCCCCAGCATTTT.

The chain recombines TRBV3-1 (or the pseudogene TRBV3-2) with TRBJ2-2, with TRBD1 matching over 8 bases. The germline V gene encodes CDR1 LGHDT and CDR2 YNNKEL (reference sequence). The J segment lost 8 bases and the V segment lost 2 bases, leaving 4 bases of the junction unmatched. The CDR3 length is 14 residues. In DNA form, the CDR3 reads TGTGCCAGCAGCCAAAACAGGGGGAGAGGGGAGCTGTTTTTT. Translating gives CASSQNRGRGELFF.

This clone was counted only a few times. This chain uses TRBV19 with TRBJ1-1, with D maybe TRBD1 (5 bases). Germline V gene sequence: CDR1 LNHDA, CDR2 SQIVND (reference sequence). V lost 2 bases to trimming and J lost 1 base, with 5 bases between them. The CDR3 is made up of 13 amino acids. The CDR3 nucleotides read TGTGCCAGTAGTATAAGGGGGAACACTGAAGCTTTCTTT. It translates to CASSIRGNTEAFF.

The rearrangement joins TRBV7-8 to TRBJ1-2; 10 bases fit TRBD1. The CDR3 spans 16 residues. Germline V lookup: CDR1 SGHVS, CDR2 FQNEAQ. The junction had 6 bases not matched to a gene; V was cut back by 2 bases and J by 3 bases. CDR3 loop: CASSLRRDRGDYGYTF. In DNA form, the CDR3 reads TGTGCCAGCAGCTTACGGAGGGACAGGGGAGACTATGGCTACACCTTC.

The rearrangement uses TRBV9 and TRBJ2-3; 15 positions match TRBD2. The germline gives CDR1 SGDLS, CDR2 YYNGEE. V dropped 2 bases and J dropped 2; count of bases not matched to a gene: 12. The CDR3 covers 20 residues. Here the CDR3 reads CASSVGLAGGPTTNTDTQYF. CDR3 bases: TGTGCCAGCAGCGTCGGACTAGCGGGAGGGCCTACTACAAACACAGATACGCAGTATTTT. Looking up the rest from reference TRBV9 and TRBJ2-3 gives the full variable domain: DSGVTQTPKHLITATGQRVTLRCSPRSGDLSVYWYQQSLDQGLQFLIQYYNGEERAKGNILERFSAQQFPDLHSELNLSSLELGDSALYFCASSVGLAGGPTTNTDTQYFGPGTRLTVL.

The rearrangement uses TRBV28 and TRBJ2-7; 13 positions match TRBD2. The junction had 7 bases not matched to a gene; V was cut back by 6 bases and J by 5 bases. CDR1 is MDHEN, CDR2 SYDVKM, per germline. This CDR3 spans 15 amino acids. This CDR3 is CASSPTSGRLNEQYF. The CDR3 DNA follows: TGTGCCAGCAGCCCGACTAGCGGGAGGTTAAACGAGCAGTACTTC.

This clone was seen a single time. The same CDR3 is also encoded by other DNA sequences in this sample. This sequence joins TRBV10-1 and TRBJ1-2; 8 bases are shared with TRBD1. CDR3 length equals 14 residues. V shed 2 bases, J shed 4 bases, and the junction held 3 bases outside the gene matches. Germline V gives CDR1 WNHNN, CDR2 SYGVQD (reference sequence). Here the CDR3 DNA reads TGCGCCAGCAGTGAGACAGGGGGAACCTATGGCTACACCTTC. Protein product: CASSETGGTYGYTF.